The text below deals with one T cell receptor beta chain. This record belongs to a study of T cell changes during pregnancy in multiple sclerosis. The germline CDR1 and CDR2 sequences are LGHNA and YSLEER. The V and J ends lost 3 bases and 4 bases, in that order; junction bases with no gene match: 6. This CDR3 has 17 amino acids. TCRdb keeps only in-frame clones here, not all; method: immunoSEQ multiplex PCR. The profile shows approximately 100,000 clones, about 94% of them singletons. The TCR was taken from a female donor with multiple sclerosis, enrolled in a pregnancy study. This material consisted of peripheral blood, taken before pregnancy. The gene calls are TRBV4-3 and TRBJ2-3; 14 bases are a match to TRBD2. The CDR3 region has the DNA TGCGCCAGCAGCCAGGCCGGGACTAGCGGGAGCGCAGATACGCAGTATTTT. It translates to CASSQAGTSGSADTQYF.